This T cell receptor (beta chain) was recorded in a study of graft-versus-host responses after intestinal transplantation. Across the study: Isolated intestinal, liver-intestinal, or multivisceral transplants were what recipients had. Study-level findings and limits: Allografts of patients with graft-donor T cell macrochimerism showed high graft-versus-host to host-versus-graft clone ratios.

Sequenced by immunoSEQ multiplex PCR; TCRdb stores in-frame clones only, minus some. The sample shows over a thousand clones, about 83% of them seen only once. Turning to this clone: The antigen remains undetermined.

This CDR3 is built from 15 residues. Germline-derived CDR1 and CDR2 are MNHNY and SVGAGI (reference sequence). Trimming took off 0 bases at V and 2 bases at J, with 11 bases between the two ends. The J gene is TRBJ2-7, the V gene TRBV6-6; D is undetermined. The sequence was collected from a human patient who received an intestinal transplant, so some T cells may come from the graft donor. This material consisted of PBMCs, taken about 35 days after intestinal transplant. In DNA form, the CDR3 reads TGTGCCAGCAGTTACTCTGGCGGCAAGGCCTACGAGCAGTACTTC. It yields the protein CASSYSGGKAYEQYF.